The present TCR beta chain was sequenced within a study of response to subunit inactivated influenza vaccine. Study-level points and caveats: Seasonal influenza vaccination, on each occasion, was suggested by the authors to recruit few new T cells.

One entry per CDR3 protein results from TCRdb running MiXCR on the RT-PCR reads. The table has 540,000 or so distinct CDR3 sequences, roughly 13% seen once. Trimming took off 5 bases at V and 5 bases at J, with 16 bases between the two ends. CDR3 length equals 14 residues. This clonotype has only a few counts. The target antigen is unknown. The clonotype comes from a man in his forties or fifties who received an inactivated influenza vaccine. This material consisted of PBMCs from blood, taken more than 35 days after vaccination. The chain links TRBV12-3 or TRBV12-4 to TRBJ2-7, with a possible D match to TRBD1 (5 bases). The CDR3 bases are TGTGCCAGCAGTCACCCCCCGACAGTTCACGAGCAGTACTTC. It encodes CASSHPPTVHEQYF.